This T cell receptor beta chain was sequenced during a study of shared clonotypes between healthy human individuals. General study findings and limits: When compared with the clonotypes that were shared by all four sorted-subset donors, the non-shared clonotypes turned out to have lower generation probabilities. Clonotype sharing among donors, it was expected, would be affected by sequencing depth.

In the case of this clone: Antigen specificity is unknown. An end of the junction does not agree with germline; a read error may underlie this.

The test was conducted at deep level. In the original workflow: Junction-only sequences produced by ImmunoSEQ had no quality scores, so filtering differed. The assay was immunoSEQ multiplex PCR, and TCRdb's table has in-frame clones only and misses some. That table supplies the V and J calls and clone size; D and trimming were determined from the DNA. This sample has about a million clones, with approximately 76% found just once. The CDR3 is made up of 15 amino acids. The germline V gene encodes CDR1 MNHNS and CDR2 SASEGT. The sequencing sample was made of memory CD4+ T cells sorted from blood. Subset: CD45RA-negative fraction. The sequence was collected from a man aged 18 to 30 in good health. The chain is built from TRBV6-1 and TRBJ2-2; 7 bases are shared with TRBD1. CDR3 in DNA: TGTGCCAGCAGTGCGACAGGGATTAAAGCCGGTGAGCTGTTTTTT. This gives the protein CASSATGIKAGELFF.